This T cell receptor beta chain was sequenced during a study of glioma-infiltrating T cells. TCR alpha and beta CDR3 regions were amplified from RNA using iRepertoire nested multiplex PCR. TCRdb recomputed calls from the multiplex PCR reads with MiXCR, one row per CDR3 protein. The sample records around 130,000 distinct CDR3 sequences, around 25% being singletons. This CDR3 is 14 amino acids long. Germline assignment: CDR1 MDHEN and CDR2 SYDVKM. V was trimmed by 6 bases and J by 3 bases, leaving 12 bases between them. At least ten counts were recorded for this clonotype. Sequencing was performed on glioma tissue, nonneoplastic brain tissue, or PBMCs (not recorded which). The J gene is TRBJ2-1, the V gene TRBV28, with a weak D call TRBD1 (7 bases). This clonotype was sampled from a human donor with low-grade glioma or glioblastoma, undergoing nonglioma brain surgery, or in good health (not recorded which). This CDR3 is CASSYRGLYNEQFF. CDR3 DNA: TGTGCCAGCAGCTACAGGGGACTCTACAATGAGCAGTTCTTC.